Following are 29 T cell receptor beta chains from one sample sequenced in a study of control samples from healthy donors and cancer patients (dated by TCRdb to about 2020). Receptors were amplified or captured by the immunoSEQ multiplex PCR assay. This is the immuneACCESS table as TCRdb keeps it, with only in-frame sequences that have V and J called. A part of the clones is gone; compared with another copy, unresolved V genes explain less than half, and the rest is unexplained. A total of about 140,000 clones appear in this sample, almost 90% of them only once. The leading ten clones occupy 1.5% to 2% of the sample. Sequencing input: blood. All receptors come from a man aged 18-30 years in good health.

The chain uses TRBV7-7 and TRBJ2-5; possibly TRBD1 for D (5 bases). Germline CDR1 reads SSHAT; CDR2 reads FNYEAQ (reference sequence). V was shortened by 5 bases and J by 2 bases, with 15 bases between the two germline ends. There are 15 residues in the CDR3. This chain's CDR3 is CASSPAGRVQETQYF. The CDR3 bases are TGTGCCAGCAGCCCCGCCGGCAGGGTTCAAGAGACCCAGTACTTC.

V and J are TRBV12-2 and TRBJ1-6. TRBV12-2 is designated a pseudogene. The CDR3 is made up of 17 amino acids. CDR3 residues: CASRLRDVSSYNSPLHF. Written as DNA, the CDR3 is TGTGCAAGTCGCCTCCGGGACGTAAGCTCCTATAATTCACCCCTCCACTTT.

V usage is TRBV30 and J usage is TRBJ1-5, with D possibly matching TRBD1 (6 bases). The germline V gene encodes CDR1 GTSNPN and CDR2 SVGIG (reference sequence). This CDR3 is built from 17 residues. The V gene lost 0 bases and the J gene lost 6 bases, with 21 bases spanning the gap. In DNA form, the CDR3 reads TGTGCCTGGAGTGTTTCGCGCTCGGGGGGGCACCTTCAGCCCCAGCATTTT. Its translation: CAWSVSRSGGHLQPQHF.

The chain uses TRBV6-5 and TRBJ1-5, with a tentative D call TRBD1 (6 bases). CDR1 and CDR2 from the germline V gene are MNHEY and SVGAGI. The V and J ends lost 5 bases and 5 bases respectively, with 16 bases between them. CDR3 length: 15 amino acids. This chain's CDR3 is CASSQPDSLYQPQHF. CDR3 DNA sequence: TGTGCCAGCAGTCAACCGGACAGTCTTTATCAGCCCCAGCATTTT.

The chain couples TRBV28 to TRBJ2-5, with 7 bases lining up with TRBD2. This CDR3 spans 15 amino acids. The V and J ends lost 7 bases and 1 base, in that order; junction bases with no gene match: 9. Germline lookup yields CDR1 MDHEN and CDR2 SYDVKM. The CDR3 region is CASIGLGGTQETQYF. The CDR3 coding sequence is TGTGCCAGCATCGGACTAGGAGGCACCCAAGAGACCCAGTACTTC.

The chain has TRBV4-2 and TRBJ2-7; 12 nucleotides align to TRBD2. Germline lookup yields CDR1 LGHNA and CDR2 YNFKEQ. The CDR3 runs to 19 residues. Trimming took 3 bases from V and 7 from J; bases not matched to a gene: 19. The CDR3 DNA reads as TGTGCCAGCAGCCACCCCGGTGGGGCTAGCGGGGGGGCACTTGGGGAGCAGTACTTC. It specifies CASSHPGGASGGALGEQYF.

This sequence joins TRBV12-5 and TRBJ2-2, with no clear D. CDR1 and CDR2 (germline): LGHNT, FRNRAP. The V end was cut by 2 bases, the J end by 6 bases, with 4 bases between. CDR3 length: 12 amino acids. The CDR3 is CASGLHSGELFF. The CDR3 coding sequence is TGTGCTAGTGGTTTGCATTCCGGGGAGCTGTTTTTT.

V is TRBV7-8 and J is TRBJ2-3; perhaps D is TRBD1 or TRBD2 (5 bases each). The CDR3 runs to 14 residues. CDR1 is SGHVS and CDR2 is FQNEAQ in the germline V gene. Between the trimmed V and J ends, which lost 4 bases and 3 bases, there was a span of 11 bases. CDR3 DNA sequence: TGTGCCAGCAGCTGGGGGTCGTATACAGATACGCAGTATTTT. Translating it yields CASSWGSYTDTQYF.

The chain has TRBV7-3 and TRBJ2-3; D not certain. V was shortened by 2 bases and J by 2 bases, with 8 bases between the two germline ends. Germline CDR1 reads SGHTA; CDR2 reads FQGTGA. The CDR3 loop spans 14 amino acids. The CDR3 DNA is TGTGCCAGCAGCTTACCAGATCTCACAGATACGCAGTATTTT. This gives the protein CASSLPDLTDTQYF.

In regard to this clone: This specimen includes other DNA sequences encoding the same CDR3. V and J are TRBV28 and TRBJ2-2, with unresolved D. Germline lookup yields CDR1 MDHEN and CDR2 SYDVKM. Trimming left V 2 bases short and J 0 bases short, with 4 bases between. The CDR3 spans 14 residues. This CDR3 is CASSLGPNTGELFF. CDR3 sequence (DNA): TGTGCCAGCAGTTTAGGACCGAACACCGGGGAGCTGTTTTTT.

This rearrangement joins TRBV2 to TRBJ1-1; 8 bases are shared with TRBD1. With 4 bases clipped from V and 5 bases from J, the junction kept 9 bases outside the gene matches. Germline-derived CDR1 and CDR2 are SNHLY and FYNNEI. The CDR3 is made up of 15 amino acids. CDR3 bases: TGTGCCAGCAGTGGTATTGGACAGGGTTTGACTGAAGCTTTCTTT. Translating it yields CASSGIGQGLTEAFF.

CDR3 nucleotide sequence: TGTGCCAGCTCACCGGTCGACAGGGACACTGAAGCTTTCTTT. It yields the protein CASSPVDRDTEAFF. The genes are TRBV18 and TRBJ1-1; 7 bases map to TRBD1. Germline V gene sequence: CDR1 KGHSH, CDR2 LQKENI. Trimming took 3 bases from V and 3 from J; bases not matched to a gene: 4. The CDR3 length is 14 residues.

The chain combines TRBV11-2 with TRBJ2-5, with 9 bases lining up with TRBD2. The CDR3 totals 15 residues. The germline V gene encodes CDR1 SGHAT and CDR2 FQNNGV. Unmatched junction bases numbered 5, after V lost 3 bases and J lost 3 bases. The CDR3 is CASSLVGTSKETQYF. In nucleotides, the CDR3 is TGTGCCAGCAGCTTGGTGGGGACTAGCAAAGAGACCCAGTACTTC.

The gene calls are TRBV2 and TRBJ2-5, with 8 bases matching TRBD1. The CDR3 is made up of 13 amino acids. Per germline, CDR1 SNHLY and CDR2 FYNNEI. After removal of 6 bases from V and 5 bases from J, the junction contained 5 bases not matched to a gene. The CDR3 sequence: CASSEGQAETQYF. CDR3 bases: TGTGCCAGCAGCGAGGGACAGGCTGAGACCCAGTACTTC.

The V and J genes are TRBV24-1 and TRBJ1-3; 9 positions agree with TRBD1. Unmatched junction bases numbered 10, after V lost 0 bases and J lost 8 bases. Germline V gene lookup returns CDR1 KGHDR and CDR2 SFDVKD. This CDR3 has 17 residues. DNA for the CDR3: TGTGCCACCAGTGATTTGGACCCCGGGACAGGGTTGGACACCATATATTTT. Its translation: CATSDLDPGTGLDTIYF.

This clone has a single count. The genes are TRBV24-1 and TRBJ2-2, with D possibly TRBD2 on 5 matching bases. The V and J ends lost 5 bases and 0 bases respectively, with 12 bases between them. The germline gives CDR1 KGHDR, CDR2 SFDVKD. The CDR3 covers 16 residues. The CDR3 nucleotides read TGTGCCACCAGTGGAGGGATCAAATCGAACACCGGGGAGCTGTTTTTT. It yields the protein CATSGGIKSNTGELFF.

The V and J genes are TRBV3-1 (or the pseudogene TRBV3-2) and TRBJ2-3; the match to TRBD1 covers 10 bases. Trimming cost V 5 bases and J 3 bases; bases outside gene matches: 5. The V gene's germline CDR1 is LGHDT and CDR2 YNNKEL (reference sequence). The CDR3 is 15 residues long. The CDR3 spells CASSFGTGETDTQYF. For the CDR3, the DNA is TGTGCCAGCAGCTTTGGGACAGGGGAAACAGATACGCAGTATTTT.

The chain combines TRBV28 with TRBJ1-5; no clear D gene. CDR3 length equals 15 residues. V lost 4 bases and J 1 base, leaving 11 bases between the germline ends. Germline V lookup: CDR1 MDHEN, CDR2 SYDVKM. The CDR3 region has the DNA TGTGCCAGCAGTTGGCGGGGAGCGAGCAATCAGCCCCAGCATTTT. Encoded protein: CASSWRGASNQPQHF.

This clone was found once. V gene TRBV4-3 combines with J gene TRBJ2-2; 8 nucleotides line up with TRBD1. CDR3 size: 15 residues. The germline V gene has CDR1 LGHNA and CDR2 YSLEER. V trimming: 4 bases; J trimming: 3 bases; junction bases outside the gene matches: 4. The CDR3 region is CASSPGTGHTGELFF. CDR3 bases: TGCGCCAGCAGCCCCGGGACAGGACACACCGGGGAGCTGTTTTTT.

This clone is a singleton in its sample. The chain uses TRBV9 and TRBJ2-2, with 11 nucleotides matching TRBD1. The CDR3 extends over 16 amino acids. Germline CDR1 SGDLS, CDR2 YYNGEE. V was pared by 1 base and J by 7 bases, with 6 bases of the junction left unmatched. CDR3 in DNA: TGTGCCAGCAGCGTAACTGGACAGGGGGCGATCGGGGAGCTGTTTTTT. The encoded protein is CASSVTGQGAIGELFF.

CDR3 in DNA: TGTGCCACCAGCAGCCTCACAGGACAGGCTGGCTATGGCTACACCTTC. As protein: CATSSLTGQAGYGYTF. The chain is built from TRBV15 and TRBJ1-2, with TRBD1 matching over 7 bases. Per germline, CDR1 LNHNV and CDR2 YYDKDF (reference sequence). Unmatched junction bases numbered 11, after V lost 3 bases and J lost 4 bases. The CDR3 covers 16 residues.

This rearrangement joins TRBV5-1 to TRBJ2-2; D gene ambiguous. There are 15 residues in the CDR3. V lost 7 bases and J lost 3, with 16 bases in between. From germline, CDR1 is SGHRS and CDR2 YFSETQ. The CDR3: CASRWTRTYTGELFF. The DNA for the CDR3 is TGCGCCAGCCGCTGGACCAGGACCTACACCGGGGAGCTGTTTTTT.

The chain joins TRBV18 to TRBJ1-1; no clear D gene. The CDR3 has 16 amino acids. Between the trimmed V and J ends, which lost 6 bases and 4 bases, there was a span of 21 bases. The V gene's germline CDR1 is KGHSH and CDR2 LQKENI. The CDR3 reads CASSLNEARGSTEAFF. DNA for the CDR3: TGTGCCAGCTCCCTTAACGAGGCCAGAGGGAGCACTGAAGCTTTCTTT.

This chain connects TRBV11-3 to TRBJ2-3; D not certain. Germline lookup yields CDR1 SGHNT and CDR2 YENEEA. V shed 1 base and J shed 5 bases, with 7 bases lying between them. The CDR3 runs to 13 residues. The CDR3 region is CASSLAPGDTQYF. In nucleotides, the CDR3 is TGTGCCAGCAGCTTAGCACCGGGAGATACGCAGTATTTT. The entire variable domain, with the rest obtained from reference TRBV11-3 and TRBJ2-3, is as follows: EAGVVQSPRYKIIEKKQPVAFWCNPISGHNTLYWYLQNLGQGPELLIRYENEEAVDDSQLPKDRFSAERLKGVDSTLKIQPAELGDSAVYLCASSLAPGDTQYFGPGTRLTVL.

The V and J genes are TRBV18 and TRBJ1-6; a weak D match, TRBD1 (5 bases). This CDR3 is 16 amino acids long. Trimming took 6 bases from V and 3 from J, leaving 15 bases between them. Germline V CDR1 and CDR2: KGHSH, LQKENI. CDR3 coding DNA: TGTGCCAGCTCTCCCGACAGTGAAAACTATAATTCACCCCTCCACTTT. It specifies CASSPDSENYNSPLHF.

The chain couples TRBV7-8 to TRBJ2-3; the match to TRBD2 covers 7 bases. Germline V lookup: CDR1 SGHVS, CDR2 FQNEAQ. This CDR3 has 16 residues. With 2 bases clipped from V and 4 bases from J, the junction kept 9 bases outside the gene matches. This CDR3 is CASSLSGGGGADTQYF. CDR3 DNA sequence: TGTGCCAGCAGCTTATCGGGCGGGGGAGGCGCAGATACGCAGTATTTT.

The chain carries TRBV9 and TRBJ1-2; D is undetermined. V was pared by 4 bases and J by 0 bases, with 13 bases between. Germline V gene lookup returns CDR1 SGDLS and CDR2 YYNGEE. The CDR3 runs 15 residues. DNA for the CDR3: TGTGCCAGCAGCCCTTCTGGGAGAACTAACTATGGCTACACCTTC. Protein: CASSPSGRTNYGYTF.

The genes are TRBV7-6 and TRBJ2-5; D is perhaps TRBD2 (6 bases). This CDR3 is built from 15 residues. Trimming removed 1 base from V and 5 bases from J, with 14 bases in between. CDR1 SGHVS and CDR2 FNYEAQ come from the germline V gene. The CDR3 loop reads CASSLVRGVGETQYF. The CDR3, as DNA: TGTGCCAGCAGCTTAGTGCGGGGAGTGGGCGAGACCCAGTACTTC.

The V and J genes are TRBV2 and TRBJ1-5; tentative D call: TRBD1 (5 bases). The germline CDR1 and CDR2 sequences are SNHLY and FYNNEI. This CDR3 contains 12 residues. V was trimmed by 4 bases and J by 6 bases, leaving 7 bases between them. Here the CDR3 reads CASSGDRQPQHF. The DNA for the CDR3 is TGTGCCAGCAGTGGGGACCGTCAGCCCCAGCATTTT.